Each of the 13 T cell receptor beta chains below was sequenced from the same sample in a study of cytotoxic CD8 clonotypes in ibrutinib-treated CLL. Here immunoSEQ multiplex PCR was the method, and the copy in TCRdb shows in-frame clones only, minus some. This table holds around 10,000 clones, 79% found once. Sample: PBMCs, taken at disease progression, from a patient treated with ibrutinib. All receptors come from a human donor with chronic lymphocytic leukemia.

In this sample, this clone turned up a few times. The rearrangement joins TRBV4-1 to TRBJ2-7, with D unresolved. Trimming pared 0 bases from V and 0 bases from J, leaving 12 bases between. CDR3 length: 16 amino acids. Germline loops: CDR1 MGHRA, CDR2 YSYEKL. CDR3 DNA: TGCGCCAGCAGCCAAGAGGAACTGGAGAGCTCCTACGAGCAGTACTTC. Residues: CASSQEELESSYEQYF.

V usage is TRBV7-2 and J usage is TRBJ2-7; 8 nucleotides match TRBD2. Germline CDR1 is SGHTA and CDR2 is FQGNSA. This CDR3 comprises 18 residues. Unmatched junction bases numbered 11, after V lost 1 base and J lost 0 bases. CDR3 protein: CASSLVAGGRTSSYEQYF. For the CDR3, the DNA is TGTGCCAGCAGCTTAGTGGCGGGAGGACGAACGAGCTCCTACGAGCAGTACTTC.

This clone was detected only once. This rearrangement joins TRBV4-2 to TRBJ2-1; D may correspond to TRBD1 or TRBD2 (5 bases each). The CDR3 has 18 residues. Germline assignment: CDR1 LGHNA and CDR2 YNFKEQ. The ends were cut back, 1 base at V and 7 bases at J, with 23 bases in the middle. Here the CDR3 DNA reads TGTGCCAGCAGCCAAGGGGCTTACAAAACCGGGACCCCAAATGAGCAGTTCTTC. Its translation: CASSQGAYKTGTPNEQFF.

V gene TRBV6-5 combines with J gene TRBJ2-7; no definite D call. Germline CDR1 is MNHEY and CDR2 is SVGAGI. The CDR3 consists of 11 residues. Trimming removed 0 bases from V and 8 bases from J, with 5 bases in between. This CDR3 is CASSYSNKQYF. The CDR3 region has the DNA TGTGCCAGCAGTTACTCGAACAAGCAGTACTTC.

V usage is TRBV7-2 and J usage is TRBJ2-3; 7 positions agree with TRBD2. Trimming cost V 1 base and J 7 bases; bases outside gene matches: 8. This CDR3 has 15 amino acids. Germline lookup yields CDR1 SGHTA and CDR2 FQGNSA. CDR3 in amino acids: CASSLEGGGKYTQYF. For the CDR3, the DNA is TGTGCCAGCAGCTTAGAAGGCGGGGGAAAGTATACGCAGTATTTT.

This chain connects TRBV5-1 to TRBJ2-2, with 9 bases identical to TRBD2. The CDR3 totals 15 residues. Germline CDR1 is SGHRS and CDR2 is YFSETQ. Losses at the gene ends were 5 bases for V and 1 base for J; bases not matched to a gene: 3. This chain's CDR3 is CASRRTSENTGELFF. CDR3 in DNA: TGCGCCAGCAGGCGGACTAGCGAGAACACCGGGGAGCTGTTTTTT.

The J gene is TRBJ1-2, the V gene TRBV2; 9 bases match TRBD1. Unmatched junction bases numbered 9, after V lost 8 bases and J lost 8 bases. This CDR3 comprises 13 residues. Germline V CDR1 and CDR2: SNHLY, FYNNEI. The CDR3 DNA reads as TGTGCCAGCTCGGACAGGGGTTTGCTGGGCTACACCTTC. It codes for CASSDRGLLGYTF. Looking up the rest from reference TRBV2 and TRBJ1-2 gives the full variable domain: EPEVTQTPSHQVTQMGQEVILRCVPISNHLYFYWYRQILGQKVEFLVSFYNNEISEKSEIFDDQFSVERPDGSNFTLKIRSTKLEDSAMYFCASSDRGLLGYTFGSGTRLTVV.

The V call is TRBV28, the J call TRBJ2-7; maybe TRBD1 (5 bases). V was shortened by 6 bases and J by 9 bases, with 21 bases between the two germline ends. The CDR3 spans 14 residues. Germline CDR1 and CDR2: MDHEN and SYDVKM. The CDR3 region has the DNA TGTGCCAGCAGCCCCGCCACGGGCCCTAGGGGGCAGTACTTC. Translated, it gives CASSPATGPRGQYF.

The chain combines TRBV30 with TRBJ2-7; D remains unclear. The CDR3 runs to 17 residues. The germline V gene has CDR1 GTSNPN and CDR2 SVGIG (reference sequence). Trimming took 1 base from V and 0 from J, leaving 19 bases between them. CDR3 loop: CAWSGLPGTPISYEQYF. The CDR3 DNA reads TGTGCCTGGAGTGGTCTACCGGGTACCCCCATCTCCTACGAGCAGTACTTC.

A few counts support this clone. This chain joins TRBV18 and TRBJ1-3, with D uncertain. The V gene lost 3 bases and the J gene lost 4 bases, with 13 bases spanning the gap. CDR1 and CDR2 from the germline V gene are KGHSH and LQKENI. The CDR3 runs to 15 residues. The CDR3 here is CASSPPSHAGNTIYF. Here the CDR3 DNA reads TGTGCCAGCTCACCCCCTTCACACGCAGGAAACACCATATATTTT.

The rearrangement uses TRBV4-1 and TRBJ2-7; the D gene is possibly TRBD2 (6 bases). Deletions cut 4 bases from V and 7 bases from J, with 14 bases between. The CDR3 has 13 residues. Per germline, CDR1 MGHRA and CDR2 YSYEKL. CDR3 region: CASSPRPAGEQYF. The DNA of the CDR3 is TGCGCCAGCAGCCCCCGCCCGGCGGGGGAGCAGTACTTC.

The chain joins TRBV19 to TRBJ1-2; TRBD1 is a possible D gene (5 bases). V was trimmed by 10 bases and J by 2 bases, leaving 14 bases between them. CDR3 size: 13 residues. From germline, CDR1 is LNHDA and CDR2 SQIVND (reference sequence). CDR3 loop: CATHRDGNYGYTF. The CDR3 region has the DNA TGTGCCACTCACCGGGACGGGAACTATGGCTACACCTTC. Full variable domain (outside the CDR3, taken from reference TRBV19 and TRBJ1-2): DGGITQSPKYLFRKEGQNVTLSCEQNLNHDAMYWYRQDPGQGLRLIYYSQIVNDFQKGDIAEGYSVSREKKESFPLTVTSAQKNPTAFYLCATHRDGNYGYTFGSGTRLTVV.

This clone occurred a few times. The same CDR3 arises from other DNA sequences in this sample as well. The chain joins TRBV19 to TRBJ2-1; D ambiguous. Germline V lookup: CDR1 LNHDA, CDR2 SQIVND (reference sequence). The V end was cut by 3 bases, the J end by 15 bases, with 18 bases between. The CDR3 consists of 13 residues. Written as DNA, the CDR3 is TGTGCCAGTAGTATTTCGGGTAGTCCCAGCCGGTTCTTC. Translating gives CASSISGSPSRFF.